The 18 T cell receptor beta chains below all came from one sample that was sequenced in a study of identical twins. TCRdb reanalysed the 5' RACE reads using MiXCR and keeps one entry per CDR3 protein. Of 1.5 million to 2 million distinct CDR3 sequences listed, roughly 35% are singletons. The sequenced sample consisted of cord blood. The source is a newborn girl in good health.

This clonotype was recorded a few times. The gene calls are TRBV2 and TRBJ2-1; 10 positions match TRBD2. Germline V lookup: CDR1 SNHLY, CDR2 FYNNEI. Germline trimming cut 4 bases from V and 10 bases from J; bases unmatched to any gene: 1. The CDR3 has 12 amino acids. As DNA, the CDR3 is TGTGCCAGCAGTGGGACTAGCGGCGAGCAGTTCTTC. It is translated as CASSGTSGEQFF.

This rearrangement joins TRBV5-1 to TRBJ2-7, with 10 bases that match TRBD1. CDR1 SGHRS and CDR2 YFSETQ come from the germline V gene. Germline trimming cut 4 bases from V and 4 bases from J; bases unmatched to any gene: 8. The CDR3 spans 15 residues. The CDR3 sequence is CASSIQGQGRYEQYF. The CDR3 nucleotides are TGCGCCAGCAGCATACAGGGACAGGGGAGGTACGAGCAGTACTTC. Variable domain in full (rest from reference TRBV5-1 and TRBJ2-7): KAGVTQTPRYLIKTRGQQVTLSCSPISGHRSVSWYQQTPGQGLQFLFEYFSETQRNKGNFPGRFSGRQFSNSRSEMNVSTLELGDSALYLCASSIQGQGRYEQYFGPGTRLTVT.

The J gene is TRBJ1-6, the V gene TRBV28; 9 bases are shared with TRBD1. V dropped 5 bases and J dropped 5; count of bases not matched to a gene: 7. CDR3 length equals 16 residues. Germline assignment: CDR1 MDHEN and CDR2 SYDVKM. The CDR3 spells CASSRRTGADNSPLHF. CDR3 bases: TGTGCCAGCAGTCGAAGGACAGGGGCCGATAATTCACCCCTCCACTTT. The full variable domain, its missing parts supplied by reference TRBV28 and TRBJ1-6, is DVKVTQSSRYLVKRTGEKVFLECVQDMDHENMFWYRQDPGLGLRLIYFSYDVKMKEKGDIPEGYSVSREKKERFSLILESASTNQTSMYLCASSRRTGADNSPLHFGNGTRLTVT.

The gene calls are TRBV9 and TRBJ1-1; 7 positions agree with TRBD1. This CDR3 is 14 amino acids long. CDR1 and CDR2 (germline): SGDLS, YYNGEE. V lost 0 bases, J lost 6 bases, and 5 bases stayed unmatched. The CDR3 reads CASSVEYRGPEAFF. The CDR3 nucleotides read TGTGCCAGCAGCGTAGAATACAGGGGCCCTGAAGCTTTCTTT.

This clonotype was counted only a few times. This chain's CDR3 is CASSLGLAGAIGTDTQYF. CDR3 in DNA: TGTGCCAGCAGTTTGGGACTAGCGGGAGCGATTGGCACAGATACGCAGTATTTT. The rearrangement links TRBV12-3 or TRBV12-4 to TRBJ2-3, with 14 bases that match TRBD2. CDR3 length: 18 residues. J was trimmed by 1 base and V by 3 bases; bases with no gene match: 6.

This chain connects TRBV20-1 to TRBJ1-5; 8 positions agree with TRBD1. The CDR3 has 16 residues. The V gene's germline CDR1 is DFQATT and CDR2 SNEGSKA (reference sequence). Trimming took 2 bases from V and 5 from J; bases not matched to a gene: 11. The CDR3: CSARPDPTGGHQPQHF. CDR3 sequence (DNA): TGCAGTGCTAGACCGGACCCTACAGGGGGACATCAGCCCCAGCATTTT.

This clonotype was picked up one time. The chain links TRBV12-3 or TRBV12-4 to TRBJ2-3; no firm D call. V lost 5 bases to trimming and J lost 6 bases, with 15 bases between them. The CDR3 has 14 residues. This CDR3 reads CASSIDMAADTQYF. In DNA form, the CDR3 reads TGTGCCAGCAGTATTGACATGGCGGCCGATACGCAGTATTTT.

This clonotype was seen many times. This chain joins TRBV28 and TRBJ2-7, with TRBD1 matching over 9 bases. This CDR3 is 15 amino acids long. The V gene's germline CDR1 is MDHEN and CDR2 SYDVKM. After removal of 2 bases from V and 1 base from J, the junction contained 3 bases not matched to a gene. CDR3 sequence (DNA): TGTGCCAGCAGTTTAGGGGACAGGGTATCCTACGAGCAGTACTTC. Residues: CASSLGDRVSYEQYF.

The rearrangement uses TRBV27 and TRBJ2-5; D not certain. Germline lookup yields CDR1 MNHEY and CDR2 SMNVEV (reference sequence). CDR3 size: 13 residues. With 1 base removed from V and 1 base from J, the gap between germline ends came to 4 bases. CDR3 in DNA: TGTGCCAGCAGTTTATTCTCCCAAGAGACCCAGTACTTC. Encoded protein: CASSLFSQETQYF.

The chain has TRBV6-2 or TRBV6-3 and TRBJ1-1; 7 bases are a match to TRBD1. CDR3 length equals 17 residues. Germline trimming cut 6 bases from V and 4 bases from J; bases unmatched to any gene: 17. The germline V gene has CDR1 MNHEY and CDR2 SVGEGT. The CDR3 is CASSPNTGVWDSTEAFF. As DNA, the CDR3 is TGTGCCAGCAGCCCCAATACAGGGGTCTGGGACAGCACTGAAGCTTTCTTT.

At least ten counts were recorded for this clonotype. DNA of the CDR3: TGTGCCATCAGTGAAGGGGGGGCCAAAAACATTCAGTACTTC. This sequence encodes CAISEGGAKNIQYF. This chain links TRBV10-3 with TRBJ2-4; D might be TRBD1 or TRBD2, each matching 6 bases. The germline CDR1 and CDR2 sequences are ENHRY and SYGVKD. V was pared by 3 bases and J by 1 base, with 7 bases between. The CDR3 sequence is 14 residues long.

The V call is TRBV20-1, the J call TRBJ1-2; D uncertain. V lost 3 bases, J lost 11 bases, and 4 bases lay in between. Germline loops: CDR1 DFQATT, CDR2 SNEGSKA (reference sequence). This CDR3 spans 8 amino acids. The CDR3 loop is CSASPYTF. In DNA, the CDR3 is TGCAGTGCTAGTCCATACACCTTC.

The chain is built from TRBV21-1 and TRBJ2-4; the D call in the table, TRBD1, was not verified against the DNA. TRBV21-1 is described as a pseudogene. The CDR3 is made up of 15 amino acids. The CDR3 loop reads CASSKDGAAKNIQYF. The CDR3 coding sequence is TGTGCCAGCAGCAAAGACGGCGCAGCCAAAAACATTCAGTACTTC.

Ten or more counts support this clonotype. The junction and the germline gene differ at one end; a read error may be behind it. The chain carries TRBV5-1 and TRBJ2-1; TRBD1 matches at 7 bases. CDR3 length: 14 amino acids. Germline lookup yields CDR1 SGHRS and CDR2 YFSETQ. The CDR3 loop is CASSLGQPGNEQFF. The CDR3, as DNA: TGCGCCAGCAGTTTGGGACAGCCAGGGAATGAGCAGTTCTTC.

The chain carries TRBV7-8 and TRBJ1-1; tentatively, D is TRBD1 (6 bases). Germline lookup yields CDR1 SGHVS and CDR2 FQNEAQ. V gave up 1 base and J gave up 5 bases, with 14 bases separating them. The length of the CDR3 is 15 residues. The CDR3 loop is CASSLVQGTRTEAFF. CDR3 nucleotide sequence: TGTGCCAGCAGCTTAGTACAGGGTACGAGGACTGAAGCTTTCTTT.

The CDR3 DNA follows: TGTGCCACCAGCAGGGAGTGGGCATCCAATGAGCAGTACTTC. This sequence encodes CATSREWASNEQYF. The genes are TRBV24-1 and TRBJ2-7, with D perhaps given as TRBD1 or TRBD2 (5 bases each). Trimming left V 7 bases short and J 7 bases short, with 19 bases between. CDR1 is KGHDR, CDR2 SFDVKD, per germline. CDR3 size: 14 residues.

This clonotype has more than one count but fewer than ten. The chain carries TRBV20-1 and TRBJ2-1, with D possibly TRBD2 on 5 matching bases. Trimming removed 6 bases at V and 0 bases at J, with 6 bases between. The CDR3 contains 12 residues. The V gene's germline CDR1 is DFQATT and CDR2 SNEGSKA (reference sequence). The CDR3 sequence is CSAGVSYNEQFF. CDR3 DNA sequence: TGCAGTGCCGGGGTCTCCTACAATGAGCAGTTCTTC.

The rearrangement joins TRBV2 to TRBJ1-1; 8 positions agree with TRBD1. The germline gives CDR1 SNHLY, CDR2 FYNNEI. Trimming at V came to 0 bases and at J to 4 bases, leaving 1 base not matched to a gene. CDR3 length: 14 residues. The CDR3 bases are TGTGCCAGCAGTGAAGCAACAGGGGGCACTGAAGCTTTCTTT. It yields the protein CASSEATGGTEAFF.